Following are 7 T cell receptor beta chains from one sample sequenced in a study of cytomegalovirus exposure and HLA in healthy donors. Amplification used 60 Vbeta primers and 13 Jbeta primers. Measured with immunoSEQ multiplex PCR; TCRdb has only the in-frame clones, and not every one. Of 130,000 to 150,000 clones in the sample, 78% are singletons; the top ten hold about 3.2%. Sequenced input: PBMCs. These receptors all stem from a female donor in good health and CMV-seronegative.

The chain recombines TRBV30 with TRBJ2-2; tentative D call: TRBD2 (7 bases). CDR3 length: 15 residues. The ends were cut back, 2 bases at V and 7 bases at J, with 17 bases in the middle. From germline, CDR1 is GTSNPN and CDR2 SVGIG (reference sequence). The CDR3: CAWSNRGGANGELFF. CDR3 in DNA: TGTGCCTGGAGTAATCGTGGGGGGGCCAACGGGGAGCTGTTTTTT.

V gene TRBV30 combines with J gene TRBJ1-5; D perhaps matches TRBD1 (5 bases). The CDR3 extends over 15 amino acids. CDR1 is GTSNPN and CDR2 is SVGIG in the germline V gene (reference sequence). Trimming stripped 0 bases from V and 1 base from J, with 10 bases between. Here the CDR3 reads CAWSVRRASNQPQHF. The CDR3 DNA follows: TGTGCCTGGAGTGTACGCAGGGCAAGCAATCAGCCCCAGCATTTT. Complete variable domain (other parts from reference TRBV30 and TRBJ1-5): SQTIHQWPATLVQPVGSPLSLECTVEGTSNPNLYWYRQAAGRGLQLLFYSVGIGQISSEVPQNLSASRPQDRQFILSSKKLLLSDSGFYLCAWSVRRASNQPQHFGDGTRLSIL.

This clone occurred many times. The chain couples TRBV6-5 to TRBJ1-5; D is perhaps TRBD1 (6 bases). This CDR3 region has 14 residues. Germline CDR1 and CDR2: MNHEY and SVGAGI. V lost 2 bases to trimming and J lost 7 bases, with 12 bases between them. The CDR3 here is CASSYAGAGQPQHF. The CDR3 DNA is TGTGCCAGCAGTTACGCAGGGGCCGGGCAGCCCCAGCATTTT.

Of note for this clone: Compared with germline, one end of the junction differs, possibly owing to a read error. The chain joins TRBV5-1 to TRBJ1-2; a possible D gene is TRBD1 (5 bases). This CDR3 is 15 amino acids long. Germline lookup yields CDR1 SGHRS and CDR2 YFSETQ. CDR3 DNA: TGCGCCAGCAGCTACGGACGGATACGGGACTATGGCTACCCCTTC. Its translation: CASSYGRIRDYGYPF.

Notes on this clone: In the same sample, other DNA sequences code for this CDR3. The chain uses TRBV19 and TRBJ1-2; D remains unclear. Looked up from germline, CDR1 is LNHDA and CDR2 is SQIVND (reference sequence). This CDR3 region has 13 residues. V gave up 1 base and J gave up 3 bases, with 6 bases separating them. This CDR3 reads CASSIAGYYGYTF. The CDR3 DNA sequence: TGTGCCAGTAGTATAGCGGGGTACTATGGCTACACCTTC.

The chain joins TRBV20-1 to TRBJ2-7; TRBD1 might be the D (5 bases). Looked up from germline, CDR1 is DFQATT and CDR2 is SNEGSKA (reference sequence). The V and J ends lost 4 bases and 4 bases respectively, with 8 bases between them. There are 11 residues in the CDR3. CDR3 DNA: TGCAGTGCTACAGGGTTGTACGAGCAGTACTTC. Its protein is CSATGLYEQYF.

The genes are TRBV28 and TRBJ1-6, with D perhaps TRBD1 (5 bases). Trimming took off 9 bases at V and 10 bases at J, with 31 bases between the two ends. Germline V CDR1 and CDR2: MDHEN, SYDVKM. This CDR3 has 18 amino acids. The CDR3 spells CASTAAGGTGILGSPLHF. Written as DNA, the CDR3 is TGTGCCAGTACCGCCGCGGGGGGTACCGGGATCCTGGGCTCACCCCTCCACTTT.